This TCR beta chain stems from a study of Ad26.COV2.S vaccination and SARS-CoV-2 variants. The repertoire was sequenced with immunoSEQ multiplex PCR; TCRdb's copy has only in-frame clones and lacks some. The sample comprises about 350,000 clones, 75% to 90% of which are singletons, and roughly 10% rests with the top ten. Treatment specified: about 20 received Ad26.COV2.S at low or high dose, single or two shots; 5 received placebo; per-sample allocation not given. Day 63 after the first injection of vaccine or placebo was the sampling time. An Ad26 vector expressing Wuhan-strain SARS-CoV-2 spike served as the vaccine. The sequenced sample was peripheral blood, obtained in a trial of Ad26.COV2.S vaccine versus placebo. The clonotype comes from a person aged 18-65 years who received the Ad26.COV2.S COVID-19 vaccine or a placebo.

CDR3: CASSPEGQIDLREKLFF. The CDR3 DNA follows: TGTGCCAGCAGCCCAGAGGGACAGATAGATTTAAGAGAAAAACTGTTTTTT. The V and J genes are TRBV7-2 and TRBJ1-4, with 7 bases identical to TRBD1. Germline V CDR1 and CDR2: SGHTA, FQGNSA. This CDR3 comprises 17 residues. V was clipped by 5 bases and J by 8 bases; unmatched bases: 17.